This entry concerns a single T cell receptor beta chain. Its antigen remains unidentified. Base qualities are not recorded, but no much larger clone differs from it by a single base. The data originate from a study of blood T cell repertoires in COVID-19 (TCRdb year 2020). Some background on the complete study: Samples from collaborators originated in the United States, Italy and Spain and spanned both the acute and convalescent phases of COVID-19. The prospective study material was composed of cDNA or gDNA derived from T cells, B-cell-depleted T cells, or PBMCs. Deeply sampled blood TCRbeta repertoires from subjects exposed to, actively infected with, or recovered from COVID-19 were included in the dataset. A freely available public database, intended as a resource for researchers studying the immune response to SARS-CoV-2, is where the repertoires were released. The samples were drawn from the first 160 participants of the ongoing ImmuneRACE study and from 950 to 1,500 subjects provided by 6 global collaborators. Sample metadata almost always included a de-identified subject ID, COVID-19 status, age in years and sex. Where available, HLA class I and class II types were obtained from metadata supplied by the sample provider rather than from assay-based typing.

One collaborating source in Seattle enrolled patients during active infection and followed them longitudinally through the course of disease. Each collaborating institution followed its own protocols to collect whole blood in K2EDTA tubes. For TCRbeta analysis, collaborators shipped samples in one of three forms: frozen whole blood, isolated PBMCs, or DNA extracted from either of those sample types. TCRbeta CDR3 regions were amplified from genomic DNA by means of the immunoSEQ Assay, a bias-controlled multiplex PCR. The published analysis was carried out like this. The number of nucleated cells in each sample was estimated from the amplification of reference gene primers within the assay. Sequence reads were collapsed and filtered to measure the absolute abundance of every unique TCRbeta CDR3 rearrangement. For each sample, productive Simpson clonality was calculated as the square root of Simpson's diversity index across productive rearrangements. TCRdb stores this immuneACCESS table with in-frame sequences only. Part of the clones is absent; in the studies checked, under half of the shortfall reflects unresolved V genes, and no reason is known for the rest. That table furnishes V, J and clone size, whereas the DNA furnished D and trimming. The sample table shows some 140,000 clones, and around 83% are seen once. Roughly an eighth of the sample belongs to the ten largest clones.

The cysteine opens and the phenylalanine closes a CDR3 of 15 amino acids. Solely the CDR3 DNA is kept, with 45 bases framed from the first base. Sequences LNHNV (CDR1) and YYDKDF (CDR2) are obtained from the germline V gene (reference sequence). V is reduced by 1 base and J by 7 bases, leaving a spacing of 16 bases between them. Findings and caveats that apply to the study as a whole: Clinical and demographic metadata were provided uncurated, with the amount varying by source and participant.

This clonotype was sampled from a woman aged 60-70 years with COVID-19, enrolled during active disease. Here the chain combines TRBV15 and TRBJ1-2, and possibly TRBD1, on 6 matching bases. The sample comprised peripheral blood. The CDR3 here reads CATSRGDWGGGGYTF. The DNA reads as follows: TGTGCCACCAGCAGAGGGGATTGGGGGGGCGGTGGCTACACCTTC.